Shown below are 2 T cell receptor beta chains from a single sample sequenced in a study of T cell repertoires in cytomegalovirus infection. Antigens of these TCRs are unknown. One entry per CDR3 protein results from TCRdb running MiXCR on the reads. The data hold 380,000 or so distinct CDR3 sequences, with about 35% observed a single time. The specimen was cultured PBMCs, collected from culture after CMV antigen stimulation. All receptors derive from a human donor in good health (CMV status not recorded). Some clones in this sample may be carry-over from other donors' samples.

This clonotype has just a few counts. The genes are TRBV7-2 and TRBJ1-1; tentatively, D is TRBD1 (5 bases). Germline V gene sequence: CDR1 SGHTA, CDR2 FQGNSA. The CDR3 totals 15 residues. Trimming pared 2 bases from V and 1 base from J, leaving 11 bases between. Written as DNA, the CDR3 is TGTGCCAGCAGCTTATTCGTGAGGGGGAACACTGAAGCTTTCTTT. This codes for CASSLFVRGNTEAFF.

The sample holds a few counts of this clonotype. V and J are TRBV6-2 or TRBV6-3 and TRBJ1-5, with D unclear. This CDR3 region has 13 residues. The V gene's germline CDR1 is MNHEY and CDR2 SVGEGT. V dropped 4 bases and J dropped 5 bases, with 9 bases sitting between them. CDR3 DNA: TGTGCCAGCAGTTTTCCGAGGGATCAGCCCCAGCATTTT. Translated, it gives CASSFPRDQPQHF.